This note documents a single T cell receptor beta chain sequence. The antigen remains unidentified. The record originates from a study of cytomegalovirus exposure and HLA in healthy donors. The study, taken as a whole, reports: Several of the most significant clusters appeared, in a later analysis, to be linked to common viral pathogens. One variant, a missense change in DCLRE1C, was linked in a later analysis to TCR beta V- and J-gene trimming. Upon later analysis, HLA-associated TCR beta chains proved more clonally expanded than other, equally common chains. When a later analysis was performed, an Asian-associated ancestry cluster reportedly had fewer N-insertions than the approximately 700-donor mean.

Germline V CDR1 and CDR2: LNHDA, SQIVND (reference sequence). The CDR3 totals 18 residues. The germline V and J ends were trimmed by 3 bases and 0 bases, with 15 bases remaining between them. PCR was performed using 60 Vbeta and 13 Jbeta primers. The protocol was immunoSEQ multiplex PCR, while the TCRdb copy is restricted to in-frame clones and leaves out a portion. The sample records 100,000 to 150,000 clones, over 60% being singletons. The clonotype originates from a man in his 60s in good health and CMV-seropositive. The V call is TRBV19, the J call TRBJ2-6; maybe TRBD1 (6 bases). Material for sequencing was PBMCs. The CDR3 nucleotides are TGTGCCAGTAGTATTTTGCAGGGGATACCCTCTGGGGCCAACGTCCTGACTTTC. Its translation is CASSILQGIPSGANVLTF.